These 31 T cell receptor beta chains originate from one sample sequenced in a study of T cells in Graves' hyperthyroidism and ophthalmopathy. RNA transcripts served as the template for amplifying TCR beta CDR3 regions. A first-round RT-PCR of the TCR CDR3 used the HTBI primer set. Using its own MiXCR run on the multiplex PCR reads, TCRdb lists one record per CDR3 protein. The table shows 350,000 to 400,000 distinct CDR3 sequences, with about a fifth occurring only once. Sequencing was done on a sample of blood. These receptors were taken from a woman younger than 30 with Graves' hyperthyroidism.

This clonotype was counted between two and nine times. The rearrangement links TRBV9 to TRBJ2-2; no clear D gene. Germline values: CDR1 SGDLS, CDR2 YYNGEE. Trimming left V 1 base short and J 3 bases short, with 10 bases between. The CDR3 spans 15 residues. For the CDR3, the DNA is TGTGCCAGCAGCGTAACGGCGGCCTACACCGGGGAGCTGTTTTTT. This translates into CASSVTAAYTGELFF. The entire variable domain, with the rest obtained from reference TRBV9 and TRBJ2-2, is as follows: DSGVTQTPKHLITATGQRVTLRCSPRSGDLSVYWYQQSLDQGLQFLIQYYNGEERAKGNILERFSAQQFPDLHSELNLSSLELGDSALYFCASSVTAAYTGELFFGEGSRLTVL.

The chain joins TRBV14 to TRBJ1-6, with D possibly matching TRBD1 (6 bases). The CDR3 runs 17 residues. V lost 1 base and J lost 10, with 20 bases in between. Germline V gives CDR1 SGHDN, CDR2 FVKESK. This CDR3 is CASSQAPRDQGRSPLHF. CDR3 sequence (DNA): TGTGCCAGCAGCCAAGCTCCCAGAGACCAGGGGAGGTCACCCCTCCACTTT.

V usage is TRBV11-2 and J usage is TRBJ1-1; weak D call: TRBD1 (6 bases). V was pared by 4 bases and J by 1 base, with 16 bases between. CDR1 is SGHAT and CDR2 is FQNNGV in the germline V gene. This CDR3 is built from 16 residues. In DNA form, the CDR3 reads TGTGCCAGCAGCTCTCCATGGCAGGGGTGGAACACTGAAGCTTTCTTT. Translated: CASSSPWQGWNTEAFF.

At least ten counts were recorded for this clonotype. The chain is built from TRBV18 and TRBJ1-1; TRBD1 aligns across 10 bases. Germline-derived CDR1 and CDR2 are KGHSH and LQKENI. The junction had 3 bases not matched to a gene; V was cut back by 3 bases and J by 5 bases. The CDR3 sequence is 14 residues long. CDR3 amino acids: CASSPGQGGTEAFF. Written as DNA, the CDR3 is TGTGCCAGCTCACCTGGACAGGGGGGGACTGAAGCTTTCTTT.

This clonotype showed up many times. The chain couples TRBV12-3 or TRBV12-4 to TRBJ1-2; D not resolved. The CDR3 consists of 14 residues. V lost 7 bases and J 8 bases, leaving 20 bases between the germline ends. The CDR3 is CASTSGSKNGGYTF. Written as DNA, the CDR3 is TGTGCCAGCACCTCCGGGTCGAAAAATGGGGGCTACACCTTC.

This clonotype was found a few times. The CDR3 carries no conserved terminal phenylalanine or tryptophan, so it likely arises from a read error. No DNA is shown, since the ends of the CDR3 on it are uncertain; the CDR3 is the one TCRdb lists. This chain connects TRBV6-1 to TRBJ1-1. Germline V gene sequence: CDR1 MNHNS, CDR2 SASEGT. The CDR3 extends over 14 residues, inclusive of both ends. CDR3 sequence reads: CASSRFAEATEACV.

This clonotype showed up many times. V is TRBV12-3 or TRBV12-4 and J is TRBJ1-2; D remains ambiguous. There are 12 residues in the CDR3. V lost 3 bases and J lost 7, with 9 bases in between. The CDR3 DNA follows: TGTGCCAGCAGTTTCGGGAGTGGTGGCTACACCTTC. Protein product: CASSFGSGGYTF.

This clonotype showed up many times. The chain couples TRBV11-2 to TRBJ2-7; D gene unclear. Trimming took 0 bases from V and 3 from J, leaving 9 bases between them. This CDR3 has 14 amino acids. Per germline, CDR1 SGHAT and CDR2 FQNNGV. The CDR3 protein is CASSLDQGYYEQYF. CDR3 nucleotide sequence: TGTGCCAGCAGCTTAGATCAAGGGTACTACGAGCAGTACTTC.

This clonotype was recorded at least ten times. The J gene is TRBJ1-1, the V gene TRBV11-2; 8 positions match TRBD1. V dropped 7 bases and J dropped 4; count of bases not matched to a gene: 11. This CDR3 has 15 amino acids. Germline V gene sequence: CDR1 SGHAT, CDR2 FQNNGV. CDR3 coding DNA: TGTGCCAGCATCGAGACAGGGGCCGCGAGCACTGAAGCTTTCTTT. Protein: CASIETGAASTEAFF.

This clonotype was recorded many times. This chain joins TRBV27 and TRBJ1-5; TRBD1 agrees at 7 bases. There are 16 residues in the CDR3. Germline CDR1 is MNHEY and CDR2 is SMNVEV (reference sequence). V trimming: 2 bases; J trimming: 4 bases; junction bases outside the gene matches: 8. DNA of the CDR3: TGTGCCAGCAGTTTAGATGCAGGGGGGAAAAATCAGCCCCAGCATTTT. This sequence encodes CASSLDAGGKNQPQHF.

In its sample, this clonotype was seen once. This chain connects TRBV28 to TRBJ1-6; D unclear. Trimming removed 6 bases from V and 5 bases from J, with 17 bases in between. CDR1 and CDR2 (germline): MDHEN, SYDVKM. The length of the CDR3 is 16 residues. DNA for the CDR3: TGTGCCAGCAGCACCCCCTTGGGCCCAAATAATTCACCCCTCCACTTT. This gives the protein CASSTPLGPNNSPLHF.

This clonotype was seen ten or more times. The rearrangement joins TRBV24-1 to TRBJ1-1; D gene ambiguous. Trimming took 9 bases from V and 3 from J, leaving 13 bases between them. The CDR3 consists of 13 residues. CDR1 and CDR2 (germline): KGHDR, SFDVKD. CDR3 sequence (DNA): TGTGCCACCGGAAGTAGGGAGGACACTGAAGCTTTCTTT. Translation: CATGSREDTEAFF.

In this sample, this clonotype turned up a few times. Compared with germline, one end of the junction differs, possibly owing to a read error. This chain uses TRBV4-1 with TRBJ2-5; either TRBD1 or TRBD2 may fit D (5 bases each). The length of the CDR3 is 14 residues. Germline V gene data show CDR1 as MGHRA and CDR2 as YSYEKL. The CDR3 sequence is CASSLGERQESQYF. The CDR3 DNA reads as TGCGCCAGCAGCCTGGGGGAGCGCCAAGAGTCCCAGTACTTC.

The V and J genes are TRBV6-9 and TRBJ1-5; D is ambiguous. There are 15 residues in the CDR3. Germline V gene data show CDR1 as MNHGY and CDR2 as SVAAGI. V dropped 5 bases and J dropped 4 bases, with 15 bases sitting between them. CDR3 amino acids: CASSESIESNQPQHF. CDR3 coding DNA: TGTGCCAGCAGTGAGTCCATCGAAAGTAATCAGCCCCAGCATTTT.

This clonotype came up many times. CDR3 region: CASSFPGLAGSYEQYF. The CDR3 nucleotides are TGTGCCAGCAGTTTCCCTGGACTAGCGGGGAGCTACGAGCAGTACTTC. This chain uses TRBV12-3 or TRBV12-4 with TRBJ2-7, with 12 nucleotides matching TRBD2. The CDR3 sequence is 16 residues long. V was clipped by 3 bases and J by 3 bases; unmatched bases: 6.

This clonotype was seen at least ten times. V is TRBV6-5 and J is TRBJ2-5; a weak D match, TRBD2 (6 bases). V was clipped by 2 bases and J by 4 bases, with 23 bases between them. This CDR3 has 18 residues. CDR1 is MNHEY, CDR2 SVGAGI, per germline. CDR3 DNA sequence: TGTGCCAGCAGTTACCAATTCTTTCGCGGGGTCATGAGAGAGACCCAGTACTTC. Its protein is CASSYQFFRGVMRETQYF.

This clonotype was counted at least ten times. The chain uses TRBV20-1 and TRBJ2-7; TRBD1 matches at 10 bases. From germline, CDR1 is DFQATT and CDR2 SNEGSKA (reference sequence). The V segment lost 0 bases and the J segment 5 bases; nucleotides outside the gene matches: 10. This CDR3 is built from 16 residues. The CDR3 protein is CSARDPRTGGGNEQYF. The CDR3 nucleotides are TGCAGTGCTAGAGATCCCCGGACAGGGGGAGGCAACGAGCAGTACTTC.

This clonotype has a count of ten or more. V usage is TRBV5-6 and J usage is TRBJ1-2; D might be TRBD1 (6 bases). Germline-derived CDR1 and CDR2 are SGHDT and YYEEEE. This CDR3 has 14 amino acids. Trimming took 4 bases from V and 4 from J, leaving 14 bases between them. The CDR3 here is CASSPADSLYGYTF. The DNA of the CDR3 is TGTGCCAGCAGCCCGGCGGACAGCCTCTATGGCTACACCTTC.

This clonotype was recorded many times. This sequence joins TRBV4-1 and TRBJ1-1; tentatively, D is TRBD1 (6 bases). The V end was cut by 0 bases, the J end by 7 bases, with 15 bases between. This CDR3 has 15 amino acids. Germline values: CDR1 MGHRA, CDR2 YSYEKL. The DNA for the CDR3 is TGCGCCAGCAGCCAAGATTTCGGGGGCAGGGGTGAAGCTTTCTTT. Translating it yields CASSQDFGGRGEAFF.

The rearrangement links TRBV6-1 to TRBJ1-2; 10 nucleotides agree with TRBD1. CDR1 MNHNS and CDR2 SASEGT come from the germline V gene. This CDR3 is 15 amino acids long. Trimming cost V 5 bases and J 6 bases; bases outside gene matches: 9. Written as DNA, the CDR3 is TGTGCCAGCAGTACCCGTGGACAGGGGGTCAATGGCTACACCTTC. It is translated as CASSTRGQGVNGYTF.

In this sample, this clonotype turned up a few times. The CDR3, as DNA: TGTGCCTGGAGTACGGGACAGGGACAAGAGACCCAGTACTTC. It is translated as CAWSTGQGQETQYF. This chain links TRBV30 with TRBJ2-5; 9 bases agree with TRBD1. Per the germline V gene, CDR1 is GTSNPN and CDR2 is SVGIG (reference sequence). The V gene end was trimmed by 2 bases and the J gene end by 2 bases; junction bases not matched to a gene: 3. CDR3 length equals 14 residues.

This clonotype was detected ten times or more. The J gene is TRBJ2-7, the V gene TRBV14, with TRBD1 as a possible D gene (6 bases). The CDR3 sequence is 14 residues long. Germline V gives CDR1 SGHDN, CDR2 FVKESK. V was shortened by 4 bases and J by 2 bases, with 12 bases between the two germline ends. CDR3 in amino acids: CASSRWTAPYEQYF. The CDR3 DNA sequence: TGTGCCAGCAGCCGTTGGACAGCTCCCTACGAGCAGTACTTC.

This clonotype was counted ten times or more. The chain links TRBV20-1 to TRBJ1-1; 12 positions agree with TRBD1. Per germline, CDR1 DFQATT and CDR2 SNEGSKA (reference sequence). The CDR3 spans 15 residues. V was pared by 7 bases and J by 0 bases, with 6 bases of the junction left unmatched. The CDR3 nucleotides are TGCAGTGTCGGGACAGGGGGCCTCTTGAACACTGAAGCTTTCTTT. It yields the protein CSVGTGGLLNTEAFF.

This clonotype was found many times. This sequence joins TRBV20-1 and TRBJ1-5, with D possibly matching TRBD1 (6 bases). The CDR3 sequence is 12 residues long. Trimming removed 0 bases from V and 10 bases from J, with 10 bases in between. The germline CDR1 and CDR2 sequences are DFQATT and SNEGSKA (reference sequence). In nucleotides, the CDR3 is TGCAGTGCTAGAGATAAGGGGGTCCCCCAGCATTTT. It codes for CSARDKGVPQHF.

This clonotype occurred many times. The chain employs TRBV2 and TRBJ2-7; TRBD1 is a possible D gene (6 bases). This CDR3 comprises 13 residues. V was clipped by 7 bases and J by 7 bases, with 17 bases between them. CDR1 and CDR2 (germline): SNHLY, FYNNEI. The CDR3: CASTGQPFPEQYF. As DNA, the CDR3 is TGTGCCAGCACAGGACAGCCGTTCCCGGAGCAGTACTTC.

The chain combines TRBV14 with TRBJ1-3; D might be TRBD1 (6 bases). Germline V gene sequence: CDR1 SGHDN, CDR2 FVKESK. The V and J ends lost 4 bases and 3 bases respectively, with 13 bases between them. The CDR3 consists of 15 residues. CDR3 loop: CASSLLRGDGNTIYF. The CDR3 coding sequence is TGTGCCAGCAGCCTGCTCAGGGGAGATGGAAACACCATATATTTT.

This clonotype has a count of ten or more. The CDR3 bases are TGTGCCAGCAGAGGGGGTGGGACAGGGGTTTATGGCTACACCTTC. Protein sequence: CASRGGGTGVYGYTF. The chain joins TRBV12-3 or TRBV12-4 to TRBJ1-2; 10 nucleotides align to TRBD1. The trim removed 6 bases at V and 5 bases at J, leaving 9 bases unmatched. The CDR3 extends over 15 amino acids.

This clonotype was counted once. The chain is built from TRBV27 and TRBJ1-5; 7 bases are a match to TRBD1. Germline trimming cut 5 bases from V and 0 bases from J; bases unmatched to any gene: 13. The CDR3 covers 18 residues. CDR1 and CDR2 (germline): MNHEY, SMNVEV (reference sequence). The CDR3 nucleotides read TGTGCCAGCAGTAAACTTGGGACAGATATCTATAGCAATCAGCCCCAGCATTTT. It is translated as CASSKLGTDIYSNQPQHF.

In this sample, this clonotype turned up once. V gene TRBV11-2 combines with J gene TRBJ2-7; 9 nucleotides match TRBD2. The germline V gene encodes CDR1 SGHAT and CDR2 FQNNGV. The CDR3 covers 19 residues. The V and J ends lost 7 bases and 5 bases, in that order; junction bases with no gene match: 24. The chain's CDR3 is CASTEVVAGGLGLSNEQYF. The CDR3 nucleotides are TGTGCCAGCACCGAGGTCGTTGCGGGAGGGCTCGGGCTTAGCAACGAGCAGTACTTC.

This clonotype was seen repeatedly, ten times or more. This chain links TRBV5-1 with TRBJ2-4; a possible D gene is TRBD2 (5 bases). The CDR3 covers 14 residues. Between the trimmed V and J ends, which lost 6 bases and 0 bases, there was a span of 10 bases. CDR1 is SGHRS and CDR2 is YFSETQ in the germline V gene. This chain's CDR3 is CASTLGLAKNIQYF. The CDR3 region has the DNA TGCGCCAGCACCCTCGGACTAGCCAAAAACATTCAGTACTTC. The whole variable domain, filled in from reference TRBV5-1 and TRBJ2-4, reads KAGVTQTPRYLIKTRGQQVTLSCSPISGHRSVSWYQQTPGQGLQFLFEYFSETQRNKGNFPGRFSGRQFSNSRSEMNVSTLELGDSALYLCASTLGLAKNIQYFGAGTRLSVL.

This clonotype was picked up a small number of times. The J gene is TRBJ2-7, the V gene TRBV7-9; D not certain. CDR1 and CDR2 from the germline V gene are SEHNR and FQNEAQ (reference sequence). V was cut by 1 base and J by 5 bases, with 12 bases left in between. The CDR3 has 14 amino acids. CDR3 region: CASSLVVRLHEQYF. The CDR3, as DNA: TGTGCCAGCAGCTTAGTAGTCAGGCTGCACGAGCAGTACTTC.